These T cell receptor beta chains were read from a single sample in a study of OX40 agonist ivuxolimab in advanced cancers. Profiling relied on immunoSEQ multiplex PCR, and the TCRdb table lists in-frame clones only, not all of them. The sample has roughly 63,000 clones, approximately 89% seen once. This sample comprised CD4+ or CD8+ T cells sorted from blood, obtained in a trial of the OX40 agonist ivuxolimab. These receptors originate from an adult with an advanced solid tumor such as melanoma, head and neck, liver or kidney cancer. Both conserved end residues are part of each CDR3. A D gene is named only where the DNA matches it firmly.

length | J | V | D | DNA | CDR3
15 | TRBJ1-2 | TRBV28 | - | TGTGCCAGCAGTCTACACAGGCGATCTAACTATGGCTACACCTTC | CASSLHRRSNYGYTF
17 | TRBJ2-2 | TRBV7-9 | - | TGTGCCAGCAGCCCCTCGGTCAGCGGACCGAACACCGGGGAGCTGTTTTTT | CASSPSVSGPNTGELFF
17 | TRBJ2-7 | TRBV27 | TRBD2 | TGTGCCAGCAGTTTGTCCCCCTTTGATAGCGGGTCCTACGAGCAGTACTTC | CASSLSPFDSGSYEQYF
15 | TRBJ2-2 | TRBV19 | TRBD1 | TGTGCCAGTACCCATGGGACAGGGTTTCCCGGGGAGCTGTTTTTT | CASTHGTGFPGELFF
12 | TRBJ2-3 | TRBV5-4 | - | TGTGCCAGCAGCTTATTCACAGATACGCAGTATTTT | CASSLFTDTQYF
14 | TRBJ2-3 | TRBV11-3 | - | TGTGCCAGCAGCTCGGACACGATCACAGATACGCAGTATTTT | CASSSDTITDTQYF
15 | TRBJ2-7 | TRBV7-9 | - | TGTGCCAGCAGCAGTACCAGGAAGATCTCCTACGAGCAGTACTTC | CASSSTRKISYEQYF
15 | TRBJ2-5 | TRBV11-2 | - | TGTGCCAGCAGCTTCCGGCAGGGGAAGGGAGAGACCCAGTACTTC | CASSFRQGKGETQYF
15 | TRBJ1-5 | TRBV6-5 | - | TGTGCCAGCAGTTACATAGGCCCGGGGGATCAGCCCCAGCATTTT | CASSYIGPGDQPQHF
14 | TRBJ1-2 | TRBV6-5 | - | TGTGCCAGCAGTTACTCTTCTGGGACCTATGGCTACACCTTC | CASSYSSGTYGYTF
13 | TRBJ2-7 | TRBV6-1 | - | TGTGCCAGCTGGACCCGGACAGCCTACGAGCAGTACTTC | CASWTRTAYEQYF
14 | TRBJ1-5 | TRBV2 | TRBD1 | TGTGCCAGCAGTGAGGCACAGGGGAGTCAGCCCCAGCATTTT | CASSEAQGSQPQHF
16 | TRBJ2-1 | TRBV19 | TRBD2 | TGTGCCAGTACCATTACCGGCGGGAGCTCCTACAATGAGCAGTTCTTC | CASTITGGSSYNEQFF